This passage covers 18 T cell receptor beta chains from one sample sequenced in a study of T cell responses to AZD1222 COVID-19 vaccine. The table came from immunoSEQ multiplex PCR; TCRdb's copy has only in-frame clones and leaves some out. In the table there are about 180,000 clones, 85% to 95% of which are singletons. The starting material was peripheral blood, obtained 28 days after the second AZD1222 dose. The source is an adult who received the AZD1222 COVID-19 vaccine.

The DNA of the CDR3 is TGTGCCAGCTCACCACTTTTAGCGGGAGCGTTCGATGAGCAGTTCTTC. It yields the protein CASSPLLAGAFDEQFF. This chain links TRBV18 with TRBJ2-1; TRBD2 agrees at 9 bases. Losses at the gene ends were 1 base for V and 8 bases for J; bases not matched to a gene: 9. Germline V gene data show CDR1 as KGHSH and CDR2 as LQKENI. The CDR3 runs to 16 residues.

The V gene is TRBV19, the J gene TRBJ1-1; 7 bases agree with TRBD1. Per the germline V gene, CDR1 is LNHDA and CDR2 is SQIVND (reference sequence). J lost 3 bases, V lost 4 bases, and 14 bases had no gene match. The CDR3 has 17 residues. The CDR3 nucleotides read TGTGCCAGTAGTACGGTGCAAGGGGGCCCCGATGACACTGAAGCTTTCTTT. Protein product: CASSTVQGGPDDTEAFF.

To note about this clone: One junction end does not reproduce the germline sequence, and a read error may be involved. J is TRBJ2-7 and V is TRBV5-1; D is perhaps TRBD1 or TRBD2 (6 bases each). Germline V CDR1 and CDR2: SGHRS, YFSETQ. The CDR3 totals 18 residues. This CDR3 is CASRLGGLLAKESYEQYF. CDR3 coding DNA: TGCGCCAGCAGGTTGGGGGGCCTGCTAGCGAAAGAGTCCTACGAGCAGTACTTC.

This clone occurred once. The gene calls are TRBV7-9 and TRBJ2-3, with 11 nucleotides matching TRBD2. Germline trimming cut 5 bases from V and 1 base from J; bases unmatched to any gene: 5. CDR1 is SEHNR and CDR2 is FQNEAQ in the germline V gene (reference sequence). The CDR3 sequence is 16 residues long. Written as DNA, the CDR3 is TGTGCCAGCAGCGTCGGGACTAGCGGCCGCACAGATACGCAGTATTTT. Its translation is CASSVGTSGRTDTQYF.

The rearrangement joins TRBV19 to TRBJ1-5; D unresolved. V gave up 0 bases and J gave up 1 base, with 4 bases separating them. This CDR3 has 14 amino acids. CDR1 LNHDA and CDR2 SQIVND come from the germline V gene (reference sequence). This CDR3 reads CASSIDLSNQPQHF. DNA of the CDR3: TGTGCCAGTAGTATAGATCTAAGCAATCAGCCCCAGCATTTT.

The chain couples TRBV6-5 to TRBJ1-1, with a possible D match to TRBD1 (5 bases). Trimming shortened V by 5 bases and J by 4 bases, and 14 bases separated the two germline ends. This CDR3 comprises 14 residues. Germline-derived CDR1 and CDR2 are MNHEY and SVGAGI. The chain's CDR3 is CASSPTTAPTEAFF. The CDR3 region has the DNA TGTGCCAGCAGTCCTACGACAGCCCCCACTGAAGCTTTCTTT.

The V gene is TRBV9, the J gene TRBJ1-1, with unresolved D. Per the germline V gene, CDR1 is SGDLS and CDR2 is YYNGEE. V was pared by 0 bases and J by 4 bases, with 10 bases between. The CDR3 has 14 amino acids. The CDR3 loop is CASSVGAVGTEAFF. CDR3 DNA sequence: TGTGCCAGCAGCGTAGGGGCGGTTGGCACTGAAGCTTTCTTT.

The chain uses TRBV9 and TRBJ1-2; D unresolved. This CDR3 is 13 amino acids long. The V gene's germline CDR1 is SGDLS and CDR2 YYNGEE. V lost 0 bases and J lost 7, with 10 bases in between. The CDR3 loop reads CASSVGQKPGYTF. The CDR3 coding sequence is TGTGCCAGCAGCGTAGGGCAGAAACCTGGCTACACCTTC.

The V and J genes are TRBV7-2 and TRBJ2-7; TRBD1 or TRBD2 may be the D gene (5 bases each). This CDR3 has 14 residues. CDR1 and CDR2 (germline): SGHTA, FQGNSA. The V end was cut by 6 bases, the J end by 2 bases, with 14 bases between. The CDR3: CASRRGDIAYEQYF. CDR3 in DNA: TGTGCCAGCAGACGGGGCGACATAGCCTACGAGCAGTACTTC.

CDR3 sequence reads: CAASGGRLFNYGYTF. The CDR3 DNA follows: TGTGCCGCCAGCGGGGGGAGACTCTTTAACTATGGCTACACCTTC. The V and J genes are TRBV10-3 and TRBJ1-2; tentative D call: TRBD1 (5 bases). Germline assignment: CDR1 ENHRY and CDR2 SYGVKD. The V and J ends lost 11 bases and 1 base respectively, with 20 bases between them. The CDR3 length is 15 residues.

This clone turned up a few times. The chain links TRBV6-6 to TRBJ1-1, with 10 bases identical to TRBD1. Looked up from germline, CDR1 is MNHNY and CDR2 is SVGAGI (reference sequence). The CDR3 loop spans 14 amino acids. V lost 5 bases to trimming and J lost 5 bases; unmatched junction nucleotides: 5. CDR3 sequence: CASSMTGGVTEAFF. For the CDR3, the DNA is TGTGCCAGCAGTATGACAGGGGGCGTAACTGAAGCTTTCTTT.

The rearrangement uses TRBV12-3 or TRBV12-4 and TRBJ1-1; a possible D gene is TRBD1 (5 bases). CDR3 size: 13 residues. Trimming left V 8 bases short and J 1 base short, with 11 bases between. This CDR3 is CASVRTTNTEAFF. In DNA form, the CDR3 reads TGTGCCAGCGTCAGGACAACGAACACTGAAGCTTTCTTT.

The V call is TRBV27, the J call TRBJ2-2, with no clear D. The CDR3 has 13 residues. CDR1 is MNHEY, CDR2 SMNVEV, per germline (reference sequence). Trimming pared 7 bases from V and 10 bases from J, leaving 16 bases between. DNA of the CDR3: TGTGCCAGCACCCACGCGGTTGGGTTGGAGCTGTTTTTT. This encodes CASTHAVGLELFF.

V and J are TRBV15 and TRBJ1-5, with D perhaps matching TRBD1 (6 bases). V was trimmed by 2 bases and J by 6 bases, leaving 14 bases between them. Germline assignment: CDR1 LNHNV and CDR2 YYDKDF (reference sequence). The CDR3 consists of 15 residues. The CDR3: CATSRRTASGQPQHF. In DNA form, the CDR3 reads TGTGCCACCAGCAGACGGACAGCGTCAGGTCAGCCCCAGCATTTT.

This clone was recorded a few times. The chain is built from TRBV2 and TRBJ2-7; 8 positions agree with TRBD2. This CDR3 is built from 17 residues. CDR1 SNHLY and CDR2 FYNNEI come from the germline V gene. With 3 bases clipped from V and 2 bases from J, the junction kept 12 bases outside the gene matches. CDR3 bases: TGTGCCAGCAGTGAGGCTAGCGGGCTACGAAAGACCTACGAGCAGTACTTC. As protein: CASSEASGLRKTYEQYF.

CDR3 coding DNA: TGTGCCAGCAGCTTGGTACAGCTCCGGGTTGACACCGGGGAGCTGTTTTTT. It codes for CASSLVQLRVDTGELFF. This chain links TRBV5-4 with TRBJ2-2; D is ambiguous. Trimming took off 0 bases at V and 3 bases at J, with 15 bases between the two ends. There are 17 residues in the CDR3. Germline lookup yields CDR1 SGHNT and CDR2 YYREEE (reference sequence). Variable domain in full (rest from reference TRBV5-4 and TRBJ2-2): ETGVTQSPTHLIKTRGQQVTLRCSSQSGHNTVSWYQQALGQGPQFIFQYYREEENGRGNFPPRFSGLQFPNYSSELNVNALELDDSALYLCASSLVQLRVDTGELFFGEGSRLTVL.

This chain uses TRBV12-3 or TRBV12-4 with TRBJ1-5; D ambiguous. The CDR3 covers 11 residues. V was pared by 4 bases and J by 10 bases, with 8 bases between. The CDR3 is CASSSTEPQHF. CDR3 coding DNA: TGTGCCAGCAGTTCCACCGAACCCCAGCATTTT.

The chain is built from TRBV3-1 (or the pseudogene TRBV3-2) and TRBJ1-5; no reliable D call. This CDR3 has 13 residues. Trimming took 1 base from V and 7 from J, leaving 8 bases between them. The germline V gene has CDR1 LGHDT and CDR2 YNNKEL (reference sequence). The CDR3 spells CASSQGQNQPQHF. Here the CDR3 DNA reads TGTGCCAGCAGCCAAGGGCAGAACCAGCCCCAGCATTTT.